This T cell receptor (beta chain) was found in a study of blood T cell repertoires in COVID-19. Turning to the study itself: Samples taken during acute and convalescent COVID-19 were collected in the United States, Italy and Spain. In each case, the material was cDNA or gDNA derived from T cells, B-cell-depleted T cells, or PBMCs.

Per the original methods: Reference gene primer amplification gave nucleated cell count estimates. TCRdb's copy holds only in-frame clones and misses some; the assay was immunoSEQ multiplex PCR. Clonal size and the V and J genes are those of that table, whereas D and trimming came from the DNA. In the table there are almost 90,000 clones, about 87% of which are singletons. The CDR3 is 13 amino acids. CDR1 MNHEY and CDR2 SMNVEV come from the germline V gene (reference sequence). V was shortened by 6 bases and J by 7 bases, with 12 bases between the two germline ends. The rearrangement joins TRBV27 to TRBJ2-2, with a possible D match to TRBD1 (5 bases). The specimen sequenced was peripheral blood. The origin of this receptor is a man older than 75 with acute or convalescent COVID-19. The CDR3 bases are TGTGCCAGCAGGGCCAGGGCGATCGGGGAGCTGTTTTTT. This sequence encodes CASRARAIGELFF.